The 28 T cell receptor beta chains given below trace back to one sample, sequenced in a study of blood T cell repertoires in COVID-19 (dated by TCRdb to 2020 to 2021). The library was obtained by the immunoSEQ multiplex PCR assay. TCRdb's version of the immuneACCESS table is confined to in-frame rearrangements and falls short of the full clone set. An unresolved V gene accounts for under half of the shortfall where checked; the remainder is of unknown origin. The sample table lists about 83,000 clones, 80% to 90% of them with a count of one. Around 15% of the sample goes to the ten largest clones. The sample comprised peripheral blood. The receptors come from a woman of 80 years or more with acute or convalescent COVID-19.

The J gene is TRBJ1-5, the V gene TRBV29-1; a possible D gene is TRBD1 (6 bases). CDR3 length equals 13 residues. Germline V gives CDR1 SQVTM, CDR2 ANQGSEA. Trimming took 7 bases from V and 2 from J, leaving 12 bases between them. The CDR3 reads CSAGEGGNQPQHF. The DNA for the CDR3 is TGCAGCGCGGGAGAGGGGGGCAATCAGCCCCAGCATTTT.

V usage is TRBV7-2 and J usage is TRBJ2-1, with TRBD2 matching over 7 bases. CDR1 and CDR2 from the germline V gene are SGHTA and FQGNSA. The CDR3 contains 14 residues. The J segment lost 5 bases and the V segment lost 2 bases, leaving 3 bases of the junction unmatched. The CDR3 nucleotides are TGTGCCAGCAGCTTATTCCTAGCGGACAATGAGCAGTTCTTC. Translated, it gives CASSLFLADNEQFF.

The chain combines TRBV7-2 with TRBJ1-6; no reliable D call. Trimming pared 3 bases from V and 5 bases from J, leaving 11 bases between. The CDR3 consists of 15 residues. CDR1 and CDR2 from the germline V gene are SGHTA and FQGNSA. This CDR3 is CASSLEGSNNSPLHF. DNA of the CDR3: TGTGCCAGCAGCTTGGAGGGTTCGAATAATTCACCCCTCCACTTT.

This rearrangement joins TRBV3-1 (or the pseudogene TRBV3-2) to TRBJ2-7; perhaps TRBD1 as D (5 bases). V lost 0 bases to trimming and J lost 5 bases, with 11 bases between them. The CDR3 extends over 14 amino acids. Germline CDR1 is LGHDT and CDR2 is YNNKEL (reference sequence). DNA for the CDR3: TGTGCCAGCAGCCAAGAGCGGACAATCCACGAGCAGTACTTC. Encoded protein: CASSQERTIHEQYF.

The chain has TRBV3-1 (or the pseudogene TRBV3-2) and TRBJ2-2; tentatively, D is TRBD1 (6 bases). This CDR3 region has 17 residues. Trimming left V 1 base short and J 2 bases short, with 14 bases between. The germline gives CDR1 LGHDT, CDR2 YNNKEL (reference sequence). The CDR3 bases are TGTGCCAGCAGCCAAGGCCTTCCGGGACAAAACACCGGGGAGCTGTTTTTT. This translates into CASSQGLPGQNTGELFF.

The chain combines TRBV11-2 with TRBJ2-7; 7 nucleotides match TRBD1. Germline V gene sequence: CDR1 SGHAT, CDR2 FQNNGV. With 2 bases clipped from V and 0 bases from J, the junction kept 10 bases outside the gene matches. The CDR3 consists of 17 residues. CDR3 nucleotide sequence: TGTGCCAGCAGCTTAAATCCGACAGGGCTTAGCTCCTACGAGCAGTACTTC. It translates to CASSLNPTGLSSYEQYF.

Concerning this clone itself: The junction does not match germline at one end; this may be a read error. This chain links TRBV6-1 with TRBJ1-1, with 8 bases identical to TRBD1. Germline V gene lookup returns CDR1 MNHNS and CDR2 SASEGT. This CDR3 has 16 amino acids. Here the CDR3 reads CASSQAPGQVNTEAFF. The DNA for the CDR3 is TGTGCCAGCAGTCAAGCCCCGGGACAGGTGAACACTGAAGCTTTCTTT.

The chain combines TRBV6-4 with TRBJ2-3; D possibly corresponds to TRBD2 (5 bases). Germline assignment: CDR1 MRHNA and CDR2 SNTAGT. This CDR3 has 14 residues. V shed 6 bases and J shed 2 bases, with 12 bases lying between them. The CDR3 DNA follows: TGTGCCAGCAGCTCCGGACTCTCCACAGATACGCAGTATTTT. It codes for CASSSGLSTDTQYF.

V gene TRBV3-1 (or the pseudogene TRBV3-2) combines with J gene TRBJ1-1; tentatively, D is TRBD1 (5 bases). With 1 base removed from V and 10 bases from J, the gap between germline ends came to 13 bases. This CDR3 is built from 13 residues. Germline V gives CDR1 LGHDT, CDR2 YNNKEL (reference sequence). The CDR3 nucleotides read TGTGCCAGCAGCCAAGTGGGGGAGGGACCAGCTTTCTTT. Translating gives CASSQVGEGPAFF.

The CDR3 loop is CASSTRTSGQETQYF. CDR3 in DNA: TGTGCCAGTAGTACCCGGACTAGCGGCCAAGAGACCCAGTACTTC. The genes are TRBV19 and TRBJ2-5, with 10 nucleotides matching TRBD2. V was clipped by 4 bases and J by 1 base; unmatched bases: 3. Germline-derived CDR1 and CDR2 are LNHDA and SQIVND (reference sequence). The CDR3 loop spans 15 amino acids.

J is TRBJ1-1 and V is TRBV6-2 or TRBV6-3, with unresolved D. This CDR3 spans 16 amino acids. V lost 0 bases, J lost 3 bases, and 14 bases lay in between. Germline loops: CDR1 MNHEY, CDR2 SVGEGT. CDR3 sequence: CASSYSPVNTDTEAFF. In DNA form, the CDR3 reads TGTGCCAGCAGTTACTCCCCGGTGAATACGGACACTGAAGCTTTCTTT.

This chain uses TRBV5-1 with TRBJ1-2; tentative D call: TRBD1 (6 bases). Trimming removed 3 bases at V and 6 bases at J, with 12 bases between. There are 13 residues in the CDR3. Germline loops: CDR1 SGHRS, CDR2 YFSETQ. CDR3 bases: TGCGCCAGCAGCTCCGAGGGGGTTGATGGCTACACCTTC. Amino acid sequence: CASSSEGVDGYTF.

The CDR3 nucleotides are TGTGCCAGCAGCCCAACTAGCGGGGGGGCAGGAGAGACCCAGTACTTC. Residues: CASSPTSGGAGETQYF. This chain joins TRBV11-2 and TRBJ2-5; 13 positions agree with TRBD2. Germline loops: CDR1 SGHAT, CDR2 FQNNGV. Trimming removed 5 bases from V and 4 bases from J; junction bases left unmatched: 7. The CDR3 totals 16 residues.

The J gene is TRBJ2-7, the V gene TRBV6-6, with D possibly matching TRBD2 (7 bases). Trimming left V 5 bases short and J 3 bases short, with 23 bases between. Germline lookup yields CDR1 MNHNY and CDR2 SVGAGI (reference sequence). The CDR3 sequence is 17 residues long. CDR3 amino acids: CASSHPPGAGAIYEQYF. DNA of the CDR3: TGTGCCAGCAGTCACCCACCGGGGGCGGGGGCCATCTACGAGCAGTACTTC.

The gene calls are TRBV30 and TRBJ2-3; possibly TRBD2 for D (5 bases). The CDR3 runs to 12 residues. In germline, CDR1 is GTSNPN, CDR2 SVGIG (reference sequence). The V and J ends lost 3 bases and 3 bases respectively, with 7 bases between them. CDR3 sequence: CAWSGGTDTQYF. For the CDR3, the DNA is TGTGCCTGGAGCGGAGGTACAGATACGCAGTATTTT.

The V gene is TRBV4-1, the J gene TRBJ1-4; D remains unclear. V was shortened by 1 base and J by 3 bases, with 9 bases between the two germline ends. The CDR3 has 15 amino acids. Germline loops: CDR1 MGHRA, CDR2 YSYEKL. CDR3 sequence: CASSQAFGPNEKLFF. For the CDR3, the DNA is TGCGCCAGCAGCCAAGCCTTTGGCCCTAATGAAAAACTGTTTTTT.

The chain employs TRBV28 and TRBJ2-4; D is perhaps TRBD1 (6 bases). V was shortened by 7 bases and J by 15 bases, with 25 bases between the two germline ends. CDR3 length equals 14 residues. CDR1 and CDR2 (germline): MDHEN, SYDVKM. This CDR3 reads CASTPTYLTGGGYF. The DNA of the CDR3 is TGTGCCAGCACCCCAACTTACCTGACAGGCGGCGGGTACTTC.

J is TRBJ1-4 and V is TRBV9, with 7 bases matching TRBD1. The V gene's germline CDR1 is SGDLS and CDR2 YYNGEE. This CDR3 contains 15 residues. Trimming removed 3 bases from V and 8 bases from J; junction bases left unmatched: 10. The CDR3 loop reads CASSGIQGFSEKLFF. Written as DNA, the CDR3 is TGTGCCAGCAGCGGAATACAGGGGTTTTCGGAAAAACTGTTTTTT. Supplemented by reference TRBV9 and TRBJ1-4, the full variable domain reads DSGVTQTPKHLITATGQRVTLRCSPRSGDLSVYWYQQSLDQGLQFLIQYYNGEERAKGNILERFSAQQFPDLHSELNLSSLELGDSALYFCASSGIQGFSEKLFFGSGTQLSVL.

The chain is built from TRBV4-3 and TRBJ1-3, with 7 positions matching TRBD1. V shed 2 bases and J 3 bases; nucleotides not matched to a gene: 19. The germline V gene has CDR1 LGHNA and CDR2 YSLEER. The CDR3 covers 20 residues. CDR3 DNA: TGCGCCAGCAGCCAATCCTTATCCGCCCAGGGGGTCAGCTTTGGAAACACCATATATTTT. Protein product: CASSQSLSAQGVSFGNTIYF.

This clone appeared a few times. This rearrangement joins TRBV6-2 or TRBV6-3 to TRBJ1-1; D is perhaps TRBD1 (6 bases). The CDR3 runs to 14 residues. The V gene lost 5 bases and the J gene lost 4 bases, with 14 bases spanning the gap. The germline V gene encodes CDR1 MNHEY and CDR2 SVGEGT. The CDR3 spells CASSDRQGRTEAFF. The CDR3 DNA sequence: TGTGCCAGCAGTGACCGCCAGGGGCGCACTGAAGCTTTCTTT.

CDR3 DNA sequence: TGTGCCAGCAGTTTATTAGGTTGGCGGGAGGGTGAGACCCAGTACTTC. Amino acid sequence: CASSLLGWREGETQYF. The chain has TRBV27 and TRBJ2-5, with 9 nucleotides matching TRBD2. V lost 1 base and J lost 5; bases outside the gene matches: 8. Germline assignment: CDR1 MNHEY and CDR2 SMNVEV (reference sequence). The CDR3 extends over 16 amino acids.

The chain carries TRBV6-2 or TRBV6-3 and TRBJ1-6; 11 bases fit TRBD1. CDR1 and CDR2 from the germline V gene are MNHEY and SVGEGT. Trimming took 9 bases from V and 7 from J; bases not matched to a gene: 17. This CDR3 contains 18 residues. The CDR3 DNA sequence: TGTGCCAGTAGCCCTTTGGACAGGGGGCGCATAAGGAATTCACCCCTCCACTTT. Protein sequence: CASSPLDRGRIRNSPLHF.

The V call is TRBV3-1 (or the pseudogene TRBV3-2), the J call TRBJ1-6, with D tentatively TRBD1 (5 bases). This CDR3 comprises 16 residues. The germline V gene encodes CDR1 LGHDT and CDR2 YNNKEL (reference sequence). The V and J ends lost 3 bases and 9 bases respectively, with 18 bases between them. The DNA for the CDR3 is TGTGCCAGCAGCCAGGGGAGCGGGCAGGGAGGTTCACCCCTCCACTTT. Residues: CASSQGSGQGGSPLHF.

A few counts support this clone. The chain is built from TRBV24-1 and TRBJ1-5; 8 bases are a match to TRBD1. Losses at the gene ends were 2 bases for V and 2 bases for J; bases not matched to a gene: 4. CDR3 length equals 16 residues. Germline CDR1 reads KGHDR; CDR2 reads SFDVKD. CDR3 loop: CATSDSVDRGNQPQHF. CDR3 DNA: TGTGCCACCAGTGATTCCGTGGACAGGGGCAATCAGCCCCAGCATTTT.

The chain combines TRBV15 with TRBJ2-3, with 10 bases lining up with TRBD1. Looked up from germline, CDR1 is LNHNV and CDR2 is YYDKDF (reference sequence). This CDR3 has 15 residues. With V trimmed by 4 bases and J by 3 bases, 4 bases remained unmatched. The CDR3 sequence: CATSIDRGLTDTQYF. The CDR3 bases are TGTGCCACCAGCATCGACAGGGGGCTAACAGATACGCAGTATTTT.

This clone was seen more than once but under ten times. The chain has TRBV27 and TRBJ1-1, with 8 positions matching TRBD1. The CDR3 has 14 amino acids. V was pared by 3 bases and J by 8 bases, with 8 bases of the junction left unmatched. Per the germline V gene, CDR1 is MNHEY and CDR2 is SMNVEV (reference sequence). The CDR3, as DNA: TGTGCCAGCAGTTTTGCGGGTAGGGACAGGGAAGCTTTCTTT. It codes for CASSFAGRDREAFF.

This clone was seen just once. The rearrangement uses TRBV18 and TRBJ1-5, with D hard to call. Germline values: CDR1 KGHSH, CDR2 LQKENI. Trimming pared 3 bases from V and 0 bases from J, leaving 9 bases between. The CDR3 runs to 15 residues. Written as DNA, the CDR3 is TGTGCCAGCTCACCGGGCCGAAGTAGCAATCAGCCCCAGCATTTT. Its protein product is CASSPGRSSNQPQHF.

V gene TRBV10-3 combines with J gene TRBJ1-2; unclear D gene. Germline V lookup: CDR1 ENHRY, CDR2 SYGVKD. The CDR3 has 14 residues. Trimming removed 0 bases from V and 4 bases from J, with 9 bases in between. This CDR3 reads CAISESEVFYGYTF. The CDR3 DNA reads as TGTGCCATCAGTGAGTCAGAGGTGTTCTATGGCTACACCTTC.